Listed below are T cell receptor beta chains from one sample, sequenced in a study of T-cell reconstitution after alpha-beta-depleted transplantation in children. Each CDR3 protein is one row after TCRdb ran MiXCR on the PCR reads. The sample records some 200,000 distinct CDR3 sequences, 9.7% being singletons. The sequencing used PBMCs from the stem cell graft donor, collected from the stem cell graft. The source is a human donor who donated a stem cell graft to a child with SCID. The CDR3 runs from the conserved cysteine through the conserved F or W. Fields, in order: D gene, V gene, J gene, clone size, CDR3 protein, CDR3 DNA. The D gene is left open where the match is weak. Where a row states a size, it is once, few, many or the class of an expanded clone; other rows omit it.

NA	TRBV12-3/TRBV12-4	TRBJ2-1	many	CASSLGENEQFF	TGTGCCAGCAGTTTGGGAGAGAATGAGCAGTTCTTC
NA	TRBV20-1	TRBJ1-5	many	CSARAGYSNQPQHF	TGCAGTGCCCGAGCGGGGTATAGCAATCAGCCCCAGCATTTT
TRBD2	TRBV20-1	TRBJ2-2	many	CSARGKRGTSGAGELFF	TGCAGTGCTAGAGGGAAGCGCGGGACTAGCGGGGCCGGGGAGCTGTTTTTT
NA	TRBV20-1	TRBJ2-2	many	CSARFQGSTGELFF	TGCAGTGCTAGGTTCCAGGGAAGCACCGGGGAGCTGTTTTTT
TRBD2	TRBV20-1	TRBJ2-3	many	CSARDLGLAGGPPTDTQYF	TGCAGTGCTAGAGATTTGGGACTAGCGGGGGGACCCCCCACAGATACGCAGTATTTT
TRBD1	TRBV7-2	TRBJ1-2	many	CASSLVVSAGGEGGYTF	TGTGCCAGCAGCTTAGTCGTTTCGGCAGGGGGCGAAGGGGGCTACACCTTC
TRBD2	TRBV20-1	TRBJ2-3	many	CSAPSGGYGDTQYF	TGCAGTGCTCCGAGCGGGGGCTACGGGGATACGCAGTATTTT
TRBD1	TRBV18	TRBJ1-2	few	CASTSNPTGNYGYTF	TGTGCCAGCACAAGCAATCCGACAGGGAACTATGGCTACACCTTC
NA	TRBV20-1	TRBJ2-5	NA	CSARIKETQYF	TGCAGTGCTAGAATTAAAGAGACCCAGTACTTC
NA	TRBV19	TRBJ1-1	many	CASSIGGTSNTEAFF	TGTGCCAGTAGTATAGGCGGGACGTCGAACACTGAAGCTTTCTTT
TRBD1	TRBV7-2	TRBJ2-3	many	CASSLDRSSDTQYF	TGTGCCAGCAGCTTGGACAGGTCATCAGATACGCAGTATTTT
NA	TRBV20-1	TRBJ1-4	many	CSASGGANEKLFF	TGCAGTGCTAGTGGGGGAGCTAATGAAAAACTGTTTTTT
NA	TRBV5-1	TRBJ2-5	many	CASRSPGYQETQYF	TGCGCCAGCAGATCCCCAGGGTACCAAGAGACCCAGTACTTC
NA	TRBV20-1	TRBJ2-6	many	CSATRLTGANVLTF	TGCAGTGCTACTCGACTCACTGGGGCCAACGTCCTGACTTTC
NA	TRBV20-1	TRBJ2-3	many	CSASGTQDTQYF	TGCAGTGCTAGCGGGACTCAGGATACGCAGTATTTT
NA	TRBV2	TRBJ1-1	few	CASSRWASTEAFF	TGTGCCAGCAGCCGCTGGGCGAGCACTGAAGCTTTCTTT
TRBD2	TRBV20-1	TRBJ2-3	many	CSARDYTTDTQYF	TGCAGTGCCCGGGACTACACCACAGATACGCAGTATTTT
NA	TRBV12-3/TRBV12-4	TRBJ2-3	NA	CASSLLLYTDTQYF	TGTGCCAGCAGTTTGTTACTTTACACAGATACGCAGTATTTT
NA	TRBV28	TRBJ1-6	many	CASRLQNSPLHF	TGTGCCAGCAGGCTACAGAATTCACCCCTCCACTTT
TRBD2	TRBV3-1	TRBJ2-5	many	CASSHASGETQYF	TGTGCCAGCAGCCATGCTAGCGGCGAGACCCAGTACTTC
NA	TRBV14	TRBJ2-3	many	CASSQLGIEQYF	TGTGCCAGCAGCCAATTGGGGATCGAACAGTATTTT
NA	TRBV20-1	TRBJ2-6	many	CSARYGRTGANVLTF	TGCAGTGCTAGATATGGGCGGACTGGGGCCAACGTCCTGACTTTC
TRBD1	TRBV28	TRBJ1-1	few	CASSLTQGAAFF	TGTGCCAGCAGTTTAACGCAGGGGGCAGCTTTCTTT
TRBD2	TRBV12-3/TRBV12-4	TRBJ2-5	many	CASLSRAGGGVLETQYF	TGTGCCAGCTTGTCCCGTGCGGGCGGGGGGGTTCTGGAGACCCAGTACTTC
TRBD1	TRBV24-1	TRBJ2-5	many	CATSDSSGTGLTQYF	TGTGCCACCAGTGATTCCTCCGGGACAGGGCTGACCCAGTACTTC
NA	TRBV18	TRBJ1-5	many	CASSPQKGPNSNQPQHF	TGTGCCAGCTCACCTCAGAAGGGGCCGAATAGCAATCAGCCCCAGCATTTT
NA	TRBV9	TRBJ2-1	many	CASSVDGAHNEQFF	TGTGCCAGCAGCGTAGACGGGGCCCACAATGAGCAGTTCTTC
TRBD1	TRBV2	TRBJ1-2	many	CASRGTGEKSGYTF	TGTGCCAGCAGGGGTACAGGGGAAAAGAGTGGCTACACCTTC
TRBD1	TRBV7-2	TRBJ2-7	few	CASRPGGTSSYEQYF	TGTGCCAGCAGGCCAGGGGGCACAAGCTCCTACGAGCAGTACTTC
NA	TRBV20-1	TRBJ1-2	NA	CSAPTAPNRYTF	TGCAGTGCCCCGACAGCCCCTAATCGGTACACCTTC
NA	TRBV20-1	TRBJ2-3	many	CSALGRRSVGDTQYF	TGCAGTGCTTTGGGACGCCGGTCGGTCGGGGATACGCAGTATTTT
TRBD1	TRBV5-1	TRBJ2-7	many	CASSLGDRPTYEQYF	TGCGCCAGCAGCTTGGGGGACAGGCCTACTTACGAGCAGTACTTC
TRBD1	TRBV11-2	TRBJ2-2	many	CASSLQGILTGELFF	TGTGCCAGCAGTTTACAGGGGATCCTCACCGGGGAGCTGTTTTTT
TRBD2	TRBV20-1	TRBJ2-1	many	CSARGDLTSGGYNEQFF	TGCAGTGCTAGAGGGGACTTGACTAGCGGGGGATACAATGAGCAGTTCTTC
TRBD1	TRBV5-1	TRBJ2-2	many	CASRETGGDTGELFF	TGCGCCAGCAGGGAAACAGGGGGCGACACCGGGGAGCTGTTTTTT
NA	TRBV5-1	TRBJ1-4	NA	CASSLDGAQSDKLVF	TGCGCCAGCAGCTTGGACGGGGCGCAATCGGACAAACTGGTTTTT
NA	TRBV5-1	TRBJ2-2	many	CASSLAPRGNTGELFF	TGCGCCAGCAGCTTGGCCCCCAGGGGGAACACCGGGGAGCTGTTTTTT
TRBD1	TRBV7-9	TRBJ1-2	many	CASSLTGVDYGYTF	TGTGCCAGCAGCTTAACAGGGGTGGACTATGGCTACACCTTC
TRBD1	TRBV5-5	TRBJ1-2	many	CASRPPGQKITNYGYTF	TGTGCCAGCAGGCCTCCGGGACAGAAGATTACTAACTATGGCTACACCTTC
NA	TRBV5-1	TRBJ1-1	many	CASSLGRDAEAFF	TGCGCCAGCAGCTTGGGAAGAGACGCTGAAGCTTTCTTT
NA	TRBV10-3	TRBJ2-3	many	CAISGRSGTGNTQYF	TGTGCCATCAGTGGACGAAGCGGTACGGGCAATACGCAGTATTTT
NA	TRBV27	TRBJ1-2	many	CASSPSDSRVHTF	TGTGCCAGCAGTCCCTCGGACAGCCGCGTCCACACCTTC
NA	TRBV10-2	TRBJ1-2	many	CASSPAANYGYTF	TGCGCCAGCAGTCCCGCAGCTAACTATGGCTACACCTTC
NA	TRBV20-1	TRBJ2-5	many	CSALDGQETQYF	TGCAGTGCCCTCGACGGGCAAGAGACCCAGTACTTC
TRBD1	TRBV5-5	TRBJ1-1	many	CASSTSGQAVEAFF	TGTGCCAGCAGCACTTCAGGACAGGCGGTTGAAGCTTTCTTT
TRBD1	TRBV28	TRBJ2-7	many	CASSRTGLWVRDEQYF	TGTGCCAGCAGTCGGACAGGTCTGTGGGTAAGGGACGAGCAGTACTTC
TRBD1	TRBV5-1	TRBJ2-1	many	CASGQGEQFF	TGCGCCAGCGGACAGGGGGAGCAGTTCTTC
NA	TRBV20-1	TRBJ2-3	many	CSASFMGSTDTQYF	TGCAGTGCTAGTTTTATGGGGTCCACAGATACGCAGTATTTT